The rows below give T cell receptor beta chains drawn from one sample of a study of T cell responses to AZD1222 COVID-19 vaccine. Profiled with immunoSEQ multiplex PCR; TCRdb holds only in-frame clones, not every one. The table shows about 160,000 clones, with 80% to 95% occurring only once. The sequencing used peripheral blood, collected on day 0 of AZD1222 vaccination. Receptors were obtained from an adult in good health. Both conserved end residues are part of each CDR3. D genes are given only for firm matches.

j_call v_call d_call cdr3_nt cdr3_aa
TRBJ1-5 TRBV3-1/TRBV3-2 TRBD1 TGTGCCAGCAGCCAAACCGTTCAGGGGGCGAATCAGCCCCAGCATTTT CASSQTVQGANQPQHF
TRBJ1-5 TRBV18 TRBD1 TGTGCCAGCTCACCATCGGACAGGGTACAGCCCCAGCATTTT CASSPSDRVQPQHF
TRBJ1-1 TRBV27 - TGTGCCAGCAGTTTATTTTTTACGGGCTATAACACTGAAGCTTTCTTT CASSLFFTGYNTEAFF
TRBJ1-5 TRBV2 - TGTGCCAGCAGTGAGCAGGGTCGGAGGCCCCAGCATTTT CASSEQGRRPQHF
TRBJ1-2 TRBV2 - TGTGCCAGAGGACCTCCGGGGGGAGGCTACACCTTC CARGPPGGGYTF
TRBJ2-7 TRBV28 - TGTGCCAGCAGCCGTTTCAGGGGAGGAGAGCAGTACTTC CASSRFRGGEQYF
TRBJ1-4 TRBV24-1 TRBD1 TGTGCCACCAGTGACCACCGGACAGGGACCCCTGAAAAACTGTTTTTT CATSDHRTGTPEKLFF
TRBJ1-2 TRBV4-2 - TGTGCCAGCAGCCAAGAACTGGGGGGTAACTATGGCTACACCTTC CASSQELGGNYGYTF
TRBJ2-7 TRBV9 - TGTGCCAGCGGAGGGGGTTTCTCCTACGAGCAGTACTTC CASGGGFSYEQYF
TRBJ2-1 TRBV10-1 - TGCGCCAGCAGTGATACCGGCGGGGCGGATTACAATGAGCAGTTCTTC CASSDTGGADYNEQFF